These 27 T cell receptor beta chains originate from one sample sequenced in a study of T cell changes during pregnancy in multiple sclerosis. TCRdb's table, derived via immunoSEQ multiplex PCR, lists solely in-frame clones and lacks some. Of fewer than 100,000 clones detected, about 92% appear once; the ten largest clones hold 2.5% to 3%. Sequenced here: peripheral blood, sampled after pregnancy. Receptor source: a female donor in good health, enrolled as a control in a pregnancy study.

This clone has only a few counts. The rearrangement uses TRBV7-9 and TRBJ2-7; a possible D gene is TRBD2 (5 bases). Trimming shortened V by 7 bases and J by 2 bases, and 9 bases separated the two germline ends. Germline V gives CDR1 SEHNR, CDR2 FQNEAQ (reference sequence). The CDR3 sequence is 12 residues long. CDR3 DNA: TGTGCCAGCATTCAGCGGACCTACGAGCAGTACTTC. This translates into CASIQRTYEQYF. The full variable domain, with the rest looked up from reference TRBV7-9 and TRBJ2-7, is DTGVSQNPRHKITKRGQNVTFRCDPISEHNRLYWYRQTLGQGPEFLTYFQNEAQLEKSRLLSDRFSAERPKGSFSTLEIQRTEQGDSAMYLCASIQRTYEQYFGPGTRLTVT.

V gene TRBV19 combines with J gene TRBJ2-5, with 7 bases aligning to TRBD1. The CDR3 runs 13 residues. The germline V gene has CDR1 LNHDA and CDR2 SQIVND (reference sequence). Trimming at V came to 6 bases and at J to 3 bases, leaving 4 bases not matched to a gene. CDR3 coding DNA: TGTGCCAGTAGACGAGGGACAGAAGAGACCCAGTACTTC. Translation gives CASRRGTEETQYF.

As for this clone: The junction departs from the called germline gene at one end, perhaps through a read error. V is TRBV7-2 and J is TRBJ2-7, with 11 bases fitting TRBD2. The length of the CDR3 is 14 residues. Germline V gives CDR1 SGHTA, CDR2 FQGNSA. CDR3: CASRLAGGTAEQYF. CDR3 nucleotides: TGTGCCAGCAGGTTAGCGGGAGGGACCGCCGAGCAGTACTTC.

The rearrangement links TRBV30 to TRBJ1-1; 8 positions agree with TRBD1. The V gene's germline CDR1 is GTSNPN and CDR2 SVGIG (reference sequence). J gave up 5 bases and V 4 bases, and 6 bases lay outside the gene matches. The CDR3 is 13 amino acids. The CDR3 spells CAWKHQGATEAFF. CDR3 sequence (DNA): TGTGCCTGGAAGCATCAGGGGGCGACTGAAGCTTTCTTT.

The CDR3 coding sequence is TGTGCCAGCCAGCGGGACATGAGCTCCTACGAGCAGTACTTC. It translates to CASQRDMSSYEQYF. The rearrangement joins TRBV5-8 to TRBJ2-7; the D gene is possibly TRBD2 (7 bases). The CDR3 is 14 residues long. Trimming stripped 7 bases from V and 0 bases from J, with 14 bases between. Germline V gene lookup returns CDR1 SGHTS and CDR2 YDEGEE.

The rearrangement joins TRBV5-1 to TRBJ2-1; 12 nucleotides agree with TRBD2. Germline CDR1 SGHRS, CDR2 YFSETQ. This CDR3 contains 15 residues. After removal of 2 bases from V and 6 bases from J, the junction contained 3 bases not matched to a gene. The CDR3 spells CASSLQLAGGNEQFF. CDR3 bases: TGCGCCAGCAGCTTACAACTAGCGGGAGGCAATGAGCAGTTCTTC.

This chain links TRBV27 with TRBJ2-7; TRBD2 aligns across 9 bases. Germline V gene sequence: CDR1 MNHEY, CDR2 SMNVEV (reference sequence). V gave up 2 bases and J gave up 6 bases; unmatched junction bases: 11. CDR3 length equals 16 residues. This CDR3 reads CASSLRFAGGPGEQYF. The CDR3 nucleotides read TGTGCCAGCAGTTTAAGGTTTGCGGGAGGGCCGGGCGAGCAGTACTTC.

The chain employs TRBV25-1 and TRBJ1-6; 9 bases line up with TRBD1. CDR1 and CDR2 (germline): MGHDK, SYGVNS. The CDR3 extends over 13 amino acids. V gave up 7 bases and J gave up 6 bases; unmatched junction bases: 1. CDR3: CASTGQGNSPLHF. CDR3 sequence (DNA): TGTGCCAGCACGGGACAGGGTAATTCACCCCTCCACTTT.

The chain recombines TRBV7-9 with TRBJ2-1; 7 bases agree with TRBD2. CDR1 and CDR2 (germline): SEHNR, FQNEAQ (reference sequence). After removal of 5 bases from V and 2 bases from J, the junction contained 9 bases not matched to a gene. The CDR3 spans 16 residues. The DNA of the CDR3 is TGTGCCAGCAGCCAGGGCCTGGGACTAACCTACAATGAGCAGTTCTTC. This translates into CASSQGLGLTYNEQFF.

V gene TRBV14 combines with J gene TRBJ1-6; no reliable D call. The CDR3 consists of 14 residues. V lost 1 base, J lost 7 bases, and 8 bases lay in between. Germline CDR1 SGHDN, CDR2 FVKESK. The CDR3 sequence: CASSQVSGNSPLHF. CDR3 nucleotides: TGTGCCAGCAGCCAAGTATCAGGAAATTCACCCCTCCACTTT. The full variable domain, rest sourced from reference TRBV14 and TRBJ1-6, is EAGVTQFPSHSVIEKGQTVTLRCDPISGHDNLYWYRRVMGKEIKFLLHFVKESKQDESGMPNNRFLAERTGGTYSTLKVQPAELEDSGVYFCASSQVSGNSPLHFGNGTRLTVT.

The CDR3 DNA reads TGTGCCAGCAGACAAATCAAGCGGGGGGGAGACAATGAGCAGTTCTTC. Protein: CASRQIKRGGDNEQFF. The genes are TRBV11-2 and TRBJ2-1, with TRBD2 matching over 10 bases. The CDR3 length is 16 residues. V shed 6 bases and J 5 bases; nucleotides not matched to a gene: 10. Germline CDR1 reads SGHAT; CDR2 reads FQNNGV.

V gene TRBV27 combines with J gene TRBJ2-7, with D perhaps matching TRBD2 (6 bases). V was trimmed by 6 bases and J by 3 bases, leaving 27 bases between them. Germline V gives CDR1 MNHEY, CDR2 SMNVEV (reference sequence). This CDR3 is built from 18 residues. CDR3 nucleotide sequence: TGTGCCAGCAGGACGGGGACGTTCCCCGGAGGGGCTAACTACGAGCAGTACTTC. Its protein is CASRTGTFPGGANYEQYF.

For this clone: Other DNA sequences in this specimen translate into the identical CDR3. V and J are TRBV7-9 and TRBJ2-7; D is ambiguous. Germline loops: CDR1 SEHNR, CDR2 FQNEAQ (reference sequence). V lost 5 bases, J lost 7 bases, and 21 bases lay in between. The CDR3 totals 15 residues. This CDR3 reads CASSPRRNPTWEQYF. The CDR3 DNA is TGTGCCAGCAGCCCCCGGCGGAACCCTACTTGGGAGCAGTACTTC.

This chain joins TRBV5-6 and TRBJ1-2, with 7 positions matching TRBD1. The ends lost 6 bases at V and 1 base at J; junction bases unmatched: 9. CDR3 length: 15 amino acids. Germline V gives CDR1 SGHDT, CDR2 YYEEEE. The DNA of the CDR3 is TGTGCCAGCATCAACAGGGGCTGGGGTAACTATGGCTACACCTTC. Residues: CASINRGWGNYGYTF.

This chain uses TRBV5-1 with TRBJ2-2; 11 nucleotides align to TRBD1. Germline V gene sequence: CDR1 SGHRS, CDR2 YFSETQ. The CDR3 consists of 15 residues. After removal of 5 bases from V and 6 bases from J, the junction contained 6 bases not matched to a gene. The CDR3 region has the DNA TGCGCCAGCAGGACGGGGACAGGGGGACCCGGGGAGCTGTTTTTT. This sequence encodes CASRTGTGGPGELFF. The whole variable domain, remainder taken from reference TRBV5-1 and TRBJ2-2, is KAGVTQTPRYLIKTRGQQVTLSCSPISGHRSVSWYQQTPGQGLQFLFEYFSETQRNKGNFPGRFSGRQFSNSRSEMNVSTLELGDSALYLCASRTGTGGPGELFFGEGSRLTVL.

This CDR3 is CASSPTTGYNSPLHF. CDR3 DNA: TGCGCCAGCAGCCCAACAACGGGCTATAATTCACCCCTCCACTTT. The chain has TRBV4-3 and TRBJ1-6; D is undetermined. V was pared by 4 bases and J by 3 bases, with 10 bases between. Germline V gene data show CDR1 as LGHNA and CDR2 as YSLEER. The CDR3 is made up of 15 amino acids.

This CDR3 is CASSLRSSASYEQYF. In DNA form, the CDR3 reads TGTGCCAGCAGCTTAAGGTCTAGCGCCTCCTACGAGCAGTACTTC. This rearrangement joins TRBV11-2 to TRBJ2-7, with a tentative D call TRBD2 (6 bases). The CDR3 is 15 amino acids. Germline V lookup: CDR1 SGHAT, CDR2 FQNNGV. V shed 2 bases and J shed 0 bases, with 11 bases lying between them.

This clone was seen just once. Compared with germline, one end of the junction differs, possibly owing to a read error. The rearrangement uses TRBV18 and TRBJ2-1, with 7 positions matching TRBD2. The CDR3 covers 15 residues. Germline V gene lookup returns CDR1 KGHSH and CDR2 LQKENI. CDR3 loop: CASSLSGLTYTEQFF. CDR3 DNA sequence: TGTGCCAGCTCACTTTCGGGACTAACCTACACTGAGCAGTTCTTC.

The V call is TRBV12-5, the J call TRBJ1-4; tentative D call: TRBD1 (6 bases). V was pared by 0 bases and J by 8 bases, with 13 bases between. Germline V gene data show CDR1 as LGHNT and CDR2 as FRNRAP. The CDR3 covers 15 residues. CDR3 residues: CASGLVQGIQEKLFF. CDR3 nucleotide sequence: TGTGCTAGTGGTTTGGTACAGGGAATACAGGAAAAACTGTTTTTT.

This clone was observed a single time. The rearrangement joins TRBV7-2 to TRBJ2-1; 10 bases line up with TRBD1. The CDR3 is 15 residues long. Germline loops: CDR1 SGHTA, CDR2 FQGNSA. V gave up 4 bases and J gave up 6 bases; unmatched junction bases: 6. The CDR3 sequence: CASSSGQGGINEQFF. The CDR3 bases are TGTGCCAGCAGCTCCGGACAGGGGGGTATCAATGAGCAGTTCTTC.

The chain carries TRBV7-2 and TRBJ2-2; 9 bases fit TRBD1. CDR1 and CDR2 (germline): SGHTA, FQGNSA. Losses at the gene ends were 5 bases for V and 0 bases for J; bases not matched to a gene: 1. This CDR3 comprises 15 residues. The CDR3 sequence is CASSGQGTNTGELFF. The CDR3 DNA reads TGTGCCAGCAGCGGACAGGGGACGAACACCGGGGAGCTGTTTTTT.

V is TRBV7-9 and J is TRBJ2-7; 8 nucleotides match TRBD1. Germline V gives CDR1 SEHNR, CDR2 FQNEAQ (reference sequence). The V and J ends lost 5 bases and 6 bases, in that order; junction bases with no gene match: 9. There are 14 residues in the CDR3. The CDR3 DNA is TGTGCCAGCAGCCCGACGACAGGGGTGAGCGAGCAGTACTTC. This sequence encodes CASSPTTGVSEQYF.

The rearrangement joins TRBV29-1 to TRBJ2-1; D remains unclear. CDR1 and CDR2 (germline): SQVTM, ANQGSEA. CDR3 length: 12 amino acids. V lost 4 bases, J lost 10 bases, and 14 bases lay in between. In DNA, the CDR3 is TGCAGCGTTGGGGTGGCGGTCGGGGAGCAGTTCTTC. Protein sequence: CSVGVAVGEQFF.

The chain has TRBV20-1 and TRBJ1-2; D not certain. Germline V gives CDR1 DFQATT, CDR2 SNEGSKA (reference sequence). CDR3 length equals 11 residues. V dropped 0 bases and J dropped 4 bases, with 3 bases sitting between them. The CDR3 loop reads CSARDIYGYTF. CDR3 DNA: TGCAGTGCTAGAGATATCTATGGCTACACCTTC.

The V and J genes are TRBV6-4 and TRBJ2-2; 10 bases are shared with TRBD2. Trimming took 5 bases from V and 3 from J; bases not matched to a gene: 3. The germline V gene encodes CDR1 MRHNA and CDR2 SNTAGT. The CDR3 consists of 15 residues. CDR3 nucleotides: TGTGCCAGCAGTCGGCTAGCGGGAGACACCGGGGAGCTGTTTTTT. Translation: CASSRLAGDTGELFF.

The CDR3 nucleotides read TGTGCCAGCAGCCTCTTTAAATTAACCTACAATGAGCAGTTCTTC. Residues: CASSLFKLTYNEQFF. V gene TRBV7-2 combines with J gene TRBJ2-1; no firm D call. Trimming stripped 5 bases from V and 2 bases from J, with 13 bases between. CDR3 length: 15 amino acids. Germline CDR1 SGHTA, CDR2 FQGNSA.

The chain links TRBV18 to TRBJ2-4; 9 positions agree with TRBD1. The CDR3 spans 17 residues. Germline-derived CDR1 and CDR2 are KGHSH and LQKENI. V shed 4 bases, J shed 1 base, and the junction held 8 bases outside the gene matches. The CDR3: CASSLSGQGSAKNIQYF. Here the CDR3 DNA reads TGTGCCAGCTCACTCTCCGGACAGGGGAGTGCCAAAAACATTCAGTACTTC.